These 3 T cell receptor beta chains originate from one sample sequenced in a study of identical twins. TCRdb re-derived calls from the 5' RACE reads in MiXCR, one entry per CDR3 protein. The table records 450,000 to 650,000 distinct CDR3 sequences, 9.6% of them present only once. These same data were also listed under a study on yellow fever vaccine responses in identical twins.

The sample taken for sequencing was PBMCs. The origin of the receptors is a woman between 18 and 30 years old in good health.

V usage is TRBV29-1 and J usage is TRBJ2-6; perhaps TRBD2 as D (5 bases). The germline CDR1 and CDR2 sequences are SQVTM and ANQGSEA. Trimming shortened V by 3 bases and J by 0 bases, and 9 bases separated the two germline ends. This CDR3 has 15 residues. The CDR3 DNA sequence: TGCAGCGTTGAGGACTGGCACTCTGGGGCCAACGTCCTGACTTTC. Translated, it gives CSVEDWHSGANVLTF. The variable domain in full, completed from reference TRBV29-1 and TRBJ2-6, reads SAVISQKPSRDICQRGTSLTIQCQVDSQVTMMFWYRQQPGQSLTLIATANQGSEATYESGFVIDKFPISRPNLTFSTLTVSNMSPEDSSIYLCSVEDWHSGANVLTFGAGSRLTVL.

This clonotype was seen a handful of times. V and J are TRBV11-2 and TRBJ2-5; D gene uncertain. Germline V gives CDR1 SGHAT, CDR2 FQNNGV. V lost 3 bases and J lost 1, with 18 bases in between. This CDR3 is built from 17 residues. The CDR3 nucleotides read TGTGCCAGCAGCTTCCCGAACCCGTTTTTGCGCCAAGAGACCCAGTACTTC. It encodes CASSFPNPFLRQETQYF.

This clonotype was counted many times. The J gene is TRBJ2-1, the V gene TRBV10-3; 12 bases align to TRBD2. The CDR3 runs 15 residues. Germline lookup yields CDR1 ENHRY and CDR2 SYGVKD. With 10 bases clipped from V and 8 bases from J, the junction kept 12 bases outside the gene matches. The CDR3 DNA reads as TGTGCCAGCCAACTAGCTAGCGGGGGGGCTTATGAGCAGTTCTTC. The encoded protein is CASQLASGGAYEQFF.